These T cell receptor beta chains were read from a single sample in a study of T cell changes during pregnancy in multiple sclerosis. TCRdb keeps only in-frame clones here, not all; method: immunoSEQ multiplex PCR. The data hold roughly 72,000 clones, with more than 90% observed a single time. Specimen: CD4+ T cells from peripheral blood mononuclear cells, collected before pregnancy. The receptors originated from a female donor with multiple sclerosis, enrolled in a pregnancy study. CDR3s include the opening cysteine and the closing phenylalanine or tryptophan. The D gene is left open where the match is weak. Size tells how often a clone was seen (once, few, many) or the class of an expanded clone, and some rows leave it out.

v_gene: TRBV28
abundance: -
j_gene: TRBJ1-2
d_gene: -
CDR3nt: TGTGCCAGCAGTTCGATCCAGGGCACCCCCTATGGCTACACCTTC
CDR3aa: CASSSIQGTPYGYTF

v_gene: TRBV30
abundance: once
j_gene: TRBJ2-6
d_gene: TRBD1
CDR3nt: TGTGCCTGGAGTCGGGACAGTTCTGGGGCCAACGTCCTGACTTTC
CDR3aa: CAWSRDSSGANVLTF

v_gene: TRBV19
abundance: -
j_gene: TRBJ2-2
d_gene: -
CDR3nt: TGTGCCAGTAGTATTATCACAGGGCTCCCCGGGGAGCTGTTTTTT
CDR3aa: CASSIITGLPGELFF

v_gene: TRBV5-1
abundance: -
j_gene: TRBJ2-6
d_gene: -
CDR3nt: TGCGCCAGCAGCTTGGCAGGGCCGGAGGGGGCCAACGTCCTGACTTTC
CDR3aa: CASSLAGPEGANVLTF

v_gene: TRBV28
abundance: -
j_gene: TRBJ2-7
d_gene: -
CDR3nt: TGTGCCAGCAATAATCCCGGGGTCCACTACGAGCAGTACTTC
CDR3aa: CASNNPGVHYEQYF

v_gene: TRBV7-2
abundance: -
j_gene: TRBJ2-3
d_gene: TRBD2
CDR3nt: TGTGCCAGCAGCTCGCAAGCGGGGCGCACAGATACGCAGTATTTT
CDR3aa: CASSSQAGRTDTQYF

v_gene: TRBV15
abundance: -
j_gene: TRBJ2-7
d_gene: TRBD2
CDR3nt: TGTGCCACCAGCAGAGATGCTGGGACTAGATCCTACGAGCAGTACTTC
CDR3aa: CATSRDAGTRSYEQYF

v_gene: TRBV30
abundance: -
j_gene: TRBJ2-7
d_gene: -
CDR3nt: TGTGCCTGGAGTGTACCAGGGAACTCTCTCGAGCAGTACTTC
CDR3aa: CAWSVPGNSLEQYF

v_gene: TRBV5-4
abundance: -
j_gene: TRBJ2-3
d_gene: -
CDR3nt: TGTGCCAGCAGCTTGGAAGGAGCAGGGGTGAGAATTTTTTTT
CDR3aa: CASSLEGAGVRIFF

v_gene: TRBV15
abundance: -
j_gene: TRBJ2-3
d_gene: -
CDR3nt: TGTGCCACCAGCCGTAGCACAGATACGCAGTATTTT
CDR3aa: CATSRSTDTQYF

v_gene: TRBV10-1
abundance: -
j_gene: TRBJ1-1
d_gene: TRBD1
CDR3nt: TGCGCCAGCAGTGAGTCTCGGACAGGGCGCATGAACACTGAAGCTTTCTTT
CDR3aa: CASSESRTGRMNTEAFF

v_gene: TRBV27
abundance: -
j_gene: TRBJ2-5
d_gene: TRBD2
CDR3nt: TGTGCCAGCAGTTCCCGACTAGCGGGAAAAGAGACCCAGTACTTC
CDR3aa: CASSSRLAGKETQYF

v_gene: TRBV9
abundance: -
j_gene: TRBJ2-1
d_gene: TRBD2
CDR3nt: TGTGCCAGCAGCGTAGAGTCTAGCGGGAGGGCCTACAATGAGCAGTTCTTC
CDR3aa: CASSVESSGRAYNEQFF

v_gene: TRBV5-1
abundance: -
j_gene: TRBJ2-3
d_gene: TRBD1
CDR3nt: TGCGCCAGCAGCATCCCAGGGGGCAGGACAGATACGCAGTATTTT
CDR3aa: CASSIPGGRTDTQYF

v_gene: TRBV6-1
abundance: -
j_gene: TRBJ1-4
d_gene: -
CDR3nt: TGTGCCAGCAGTAAGCGAGGTCTAAATGAAAAACTGTTTTTT
CDR3aa: CASSKRGLNEKLFF

v_gene: TRBV13
abundance: -
j_gene: TRBJ2-3
d_gene: TRBD1
CDR3nt: TGTGCCAGCAGCCATCCCCCCACAGGGGAGCTTGGCACAGATACGCAGTATTTT
CDR3aa: CASSHPPTGELGTDTQYF

v_gene: TRBV11-2
abundance: -
j_gene: TRBJ2-2
d_gene: -
CDR3nt: TGTGCCAGCAGGGTTCGGGACTTACACACCGGGGAGCTGTTTTTT
CDR3aa: CASRVRDLHTGELFF

v_gene: TRBV10-2
abundance: few
j_gene: TRBJ2-5
d_gene: TRBD2
CDR3nt: TGCGCCAGCAGATTTTTAGCGGGAGGTGAGACCCAGTACTTC
CDR3aa: CASRFLAGGETQYF

v_gene: TRBV9
abundance: -
j_gene: TRBJ2-1
d_gene: -
CDR3nt: TGTGCCAGCAGCGTAGAGGGGGGGGTCTACAATGAGCAGTTCTTC
CDR3aa: CASSVEGGVYNEQFF